This TCR beta chain was obtained from a study of metastatic and nonmetastatic thyroid tumors (dated by TCRdb to the early 2020s). For the study in its entirety: Repertoires from peripheral blood and from tumor or nodule tissue samples of malignant and benign thyroid patients were compared. Study-wide findings and limitations: In both blood and tumor samples, malignant tumors were reported to have significantly higher TCR beta diversity than benign nodules.

V gives up 3 bases and J gives up 3 bases, and the segment between their germline ends measures 12 bases. CDR1 and CDR2 (MNHEY, SMNVEV) derive from the germline V gene (reference sequence). From the cysteine through the phenylalanine, the CDR3 covers 15 amino acids. Only CDR3 DNA is held: 45 bases, read in frame from base 1. Before undergoing thyroid surgery, none of the patients had been given any kind of treatment. Using T-cell receptor beta sequencing, the researchers looked back retrospectively at clinical samples from patients, gathered between the early 2010s and the late 2010s. Points on this clone: Its binding antigen is unknown. Base-call qualities are not available, and no considerably larger clone is one nucleotide away.

Libraries were made using PCR. The instrument given in TCRdb is Illumina HiSeq 4000. The TCR beta-chain CDR3 region of each patient was profiled by high-throughput sequencing. Regarding the original processing steps: The researchers built a classifier to tell apart papillary thyroid cancer patients with distant metastasis, based on CDR3 differences among clinicopathological groups. The Shannon index was used to measure repertoire diversity, and the Morisita-Horn index was used to measure how similar tumor and blood repertoires were. Starting from the raw public reads, TCRdb applied fastp trimming at Q25, assembled clones with MiXCR and retained in-frame beta chains. The V and J calls and clone size are TCRdb's, not the authors'. The sample contains about 7,700 clones, less than 30% of them found a single time. The ten top clones hold 30% of the sample.

The TCR comes from a female donor with papillary thyroid cancer or a benign thyroid nodule (not recorded which). Some clones in this sample may be carry-over from other donors' samples. Recombination connected TRBV27 to TRBJ2-1, with TRBD2 as a weak D call on 5 bases. Sequencing was carried out using tumor tissue. The nucleotide sequence reads TGTGCCAGCAGTTTGCAAGCGGACTTCTACAATGAGCAGTTCTTC. Its translation is CASSLQADFYNEQFF.